Below, 17 T cell receptor beta chains from the same sample are listed, as sequenced in a study of blood T cell repertoires in COVID-19 (TCRdb year 2020). The library was prepared using the immunoSEQ multiplex PCR assay. Held by TCRdb, this immuneACCESS table contains in-frame sequences only and omits some clones. Under half of the omission traces to an unresolved V gene where checked; the cause of the rest is unknown. Here the sample has 250,000 or so clones; about three quarters occur a single time. About 3% of the sample is held by the ten biggest clonotypes. Material: peripheral blood. These receptors all come from a woman older than 75 with acute or convalescent COVID-19.

CDR3 in amino acids: CASRLTGGTEAFF. DNA of the CDR3: TGTGCCAGCAGGCTGACAGGGGGCACTGAAGCTTTCTTT. The chain employs TRBV12-3 or TRBV12-4 and TRBJ1-1; 9 bases agree with TRBD1. V trimming: 6 bases; J trimming: 4 bases; junction bases outside the gene matches: 3. The CDR3 is 13 residues long.

J is TRBJ1-2 and V is TRBV3-1 (or the pseudogene TRBV3-2), with 7 bases fitting TRBD1. Germline V gives CDR1 LGHDT, CDR2 YNNKEL (reference sequence). There are 14 residues in the CDR3. V was clipped by 4 bases and J by 6 bases; unmatched bases: 8. In DNA, the CDR3 is TGTGCCAGCAGCCCCACAGGGGCCGGGAATGGCTACACCTTC. Translation gives CASSPTGAGNGYTF.

The chain combines TRBV27 with TRBJ1-2; 7 positions agree with TRBD1. Trimming at V came to 1 base and at J to 4 bases, leaving 6 bases not matched to a gene. Germline V lookup: CDR1 MNHEY, CDR2 SMNVEV (reference sequence). CDR3 length: 15 amino acids. The DNA for the CDR3 is TGTGCCAGCAGTTTATACCCAGGGGGGTCCTATGGCTACACCTTC. This translates into CASSLYPGGSYGYTF.

This clone was detected only a few times. The CDR3 DNA reads TGCGCCAGCAGCGAAGTACCGAACTTAAACACTGAAGCTTTCTTT. Translating gives CASSEVPNLNTEAFF. The rearrangement links TRBV5-1 to TRBJ1-1; D remains ambiguous. The CDR3 is made up of 15 amino acids. V was cut by 4 bases and J by 2 bases, with 15 bases left in between. The germline V gene encodes CDR1 SGHRS and CDR2 YFSETQ. Full variable domain (missing parts from reference TRBV5-1 and TRBJ1-1): KAGVTQTPRYLIKTRGQQVTLSCSPISGHRSVSWYQQTPGQGLQFLFEYFSETQRNKGNFPGRFSGRQFSNSRSEMNVSTLELGDSALYLCASSEVPNLNTEAFFGQGTRLTVV.

The chain joins TRBV6-2 or TRBV6-3 to TRBJ2-2, with D possibly being TRBD2 (6 bases). V was cut by 2 bases and J by 5 bases, with 18 bases left in between. The CDR3 spans 17 residues. CDR1 is MNHEY, CDR2 SVGEGT, per germline. CDR3 nucleotides: TGTGCCAGCAGTTACCCGACCCCTCTGCTAGCGACCGGGGAGCTGTTTTTT. This encodes CASSYPTPLLATGELFF.

This chain links TRBV6-1 with TRBJ2-3; D unclear. The CDR3 consists of 16 residues. The germline CDR1 and CDR2 sequences are MNHNS and SASEGT. Trimming stripped 1 base from V and 4 bases from J, with 15 bases between. The CDR3 protein is CASSEVYQAPPDTQYF. CDR3 bases: TGTGCCAGCAGTGAAGTGTACCAGGCTCCTCCAGATACGCAGTATTTT.

The rearrangement joins TRBV15 to TRBJ2-6; possibly TRBD2 for D (5 bases). The V gene lost 5 bases and the J gene lost 0 bases, with 11 bases spanning the gap. This CDR3 contains 16 residues. The V gene's germline CDR1 is LNHNV and CDR2 YYDKDF (reference sequence). The CDR3 coding sequence is TGTGCCACCAGCCGAAGGAGGTACTCTGGGGCCAACGTCCTGACTTTC. Translating it yields CATSRRRYSGANVLTF.

This chain links TRBV30 with TRBJ1-6; 10 bases map to TRBD1. Germline-derived CDR1 and CDR2 are GTSNPN and SVGIG (reference sequence). The J segment lost 7 bases and the V segment lost 6 bases, leaving 15 bases of the junction unmatched. The CDR3 totals 17 residues. The CDR3 loop is CACPRQIGTGANSPLHF. In DNA, the CDR3 is TGTGCCTGCCCACGTCAGATCGGGACAGGGGCGAATTCACCCCTCCACTTT.

The chain employs TRBV19 and TRBJ2-7; 9 nucleotides align to TRBD1. The CDR3 runs to 15 residues. Unmatched junction bases numbered 8, after V lost 5 bases and J lost 3 bases. Germline lookup yields CDR1 LNHDA and CDR2 SQIVND (reference sequence). This chain's CDR3 is CASSPGTGNGYEQYF. CDR3 nucleotides: TGTGCCAGTAGTCCCGGGACAGGGAATGGCTACGAGCAGTACTTC. Based on the CDR3 plus reference TRBV19 and TRBJ2-7, the full variable domain is DGGITQSPKYLFRKEGQNVTLSCEQNLNHDAMYWYRQDPGQGLRLIYYSQIVNDFQKGDIAEGYSVSREKKESFPLTVTSAQKNPTAFYLCASSPGTGNGYEQYFGPGTRLTVT.

The gene calls are TRBV9 and TRBJ2-5, with a tentative D call TRBD1 (6 bases). The CDR3 is 16 residues long. The V end was cut by 3 bases, the J end by 1 base, with 16 bases between. Germline loops: CDR1 SGDLS, CDR2 YYNGEE. This chain's CDR3 is CASSAGILGAQETQYF. CDR3 nucleotides: TGTGCCAGCAGCGCCGGGATCCTGGGGGCCCAAGAGACCCAGTACTTC.

The genes are TRBV4-3 and TRBJ2-2; D is ambiguous. The V gene's germline CDR1 is LGHNA and CDR2 YSLEER. With 1 base removed from V and 2 bases from J, the gap between germline ends came to 5 bases. This CDR3 region has 14 residues. For the CDR3, the DNA is TGCGCCAGCAGCCAAGCCAGAAACACCGGGGAGCTGTTTTTT. It translates to CASSQARNTGELFF.

The chain uses TRBV6-5 and TRBJ1-1, with 8 bases fitting TRBD1. Unmatched junction bases numbered 1, after V lost 6 bases and J lost 1 base. There are 13 residues in the CDR3. Per the germline V gene, CDR1 is MNHEY and CDR2 is SVGAGI. CDR3 sequence (DNA): TGTGCCAGCAGCGGACAGGGGAACACTGAAGCTTTCTTT. This encodes CASSGQGNTEAFF.

This chain links TRBV6-2 or TRBV6-3 with TRBJ2-1, with TRBD2 matching 15 bases. After removal of 2 bases from V and 5 bases from J, the junction contained 10 bases not matched to a gene. CDR1 and CDR2 (germline): MNHEY, SVGEGT. CDR3 length equals 19 residues. The CDR3 sequence: CASSYRTSGGARANNEQFF. Written as DNA, the CDR3 is TGTGCCAGCAGTTACCGGACTAGCGGGGGGGCCAGGGCCAACAATGAGCAGTTCTTC.

The V and J genes are TRBV18 and TRBJ2-1; D may be TRBD2 (6 bases). Germline loops: CDR1 KGHSH, CDR2 LQKENI. This CDR3 spans 16 amino acids. Trimming removed 0 bases from V and 5 bases from J, with 14 bases in between. CDR3 coding DNA: TGTGCCAGCTCACCACCGAACCGGGACTCTCACAATGAGCAGTTCTTC. Translation gives CASSPPNRDSHNEQFF.

The chain combines TRBV9 with TRBJ2-2; 11 bases align to TRBD1. Unmatched junction bases numbered 2, after V lost 3 bases and J lost 7 bases. The germline V gene encodes CDR1 SGDLS and CDR2 YYNGEE. There are 14 residues in the CDR3. CDR3 loop: CASSGTGGGGELFF. The CDR3 DNA follows: TGTGCCAGCAGCGGGACAGGGGGCGGCGGGGAGCTGTTTTTT.

J is TRBJ1-4 and V is TRBV6-5; no firm D call. Germline V gene data show CDR1 as MNHEY and CDR2 as SVGAGI. V gave up 0 bases and J gave up 4 bases, with 9 bases separating them. The CDR3 is made up of 15 amino acids. The CDR3 DNA is TGTGCCAGCAGTTACTCCAGTAATTATAATGAAAAACTGTTTTTT. Protein sequence: CASSYSSNYNEKLFF.

The chain couples TRBV7-2 to TRBJ2-7, with 10 bases lining up with TRBD2. Looked up from germline, CDR1 is SGHTA and CDR2 is FQGNSA. V was pared by 3 bases and J by 3 bases, with 2 bases of the junction left unmatched. This CDR3 has 14 amino acids. The CDR3 sequence is CASSLASGGYEQYF. The CDR3 DNA is TGTGCCAGCAGCTTGGCTAGCGGGGGCTACGAGCAGTACTTC.